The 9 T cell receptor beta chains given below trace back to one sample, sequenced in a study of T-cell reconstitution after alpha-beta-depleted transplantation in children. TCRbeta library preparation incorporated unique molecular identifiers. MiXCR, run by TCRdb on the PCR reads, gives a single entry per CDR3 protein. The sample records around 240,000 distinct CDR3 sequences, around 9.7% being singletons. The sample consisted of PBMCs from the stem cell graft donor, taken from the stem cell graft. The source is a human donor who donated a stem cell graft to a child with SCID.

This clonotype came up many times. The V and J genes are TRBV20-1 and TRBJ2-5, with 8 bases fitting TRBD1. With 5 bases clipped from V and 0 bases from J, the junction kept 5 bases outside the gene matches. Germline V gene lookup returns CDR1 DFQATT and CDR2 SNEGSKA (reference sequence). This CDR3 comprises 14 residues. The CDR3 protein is CSAGTGEYQETQYF. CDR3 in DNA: TGCAGTGCTGGGACAGGAGAGTACCAAGAGACCCAGTACTTC.

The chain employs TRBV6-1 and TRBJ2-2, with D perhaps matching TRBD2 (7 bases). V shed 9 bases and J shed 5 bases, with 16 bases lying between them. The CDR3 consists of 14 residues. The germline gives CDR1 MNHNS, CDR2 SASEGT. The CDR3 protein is CASRRGASTGELFF. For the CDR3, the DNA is TGTGCCAGTCGTCGGGGGGCCTCAACCGGGGAGCTGTTTTTT.

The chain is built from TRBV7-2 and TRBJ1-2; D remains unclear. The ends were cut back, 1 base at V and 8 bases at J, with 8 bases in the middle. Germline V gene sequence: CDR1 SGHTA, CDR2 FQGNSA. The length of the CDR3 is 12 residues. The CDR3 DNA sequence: TGTGCCAGCAGCTTAGGAGTGGACGGCTACACCTTC. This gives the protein CASSLGVDGYTF.

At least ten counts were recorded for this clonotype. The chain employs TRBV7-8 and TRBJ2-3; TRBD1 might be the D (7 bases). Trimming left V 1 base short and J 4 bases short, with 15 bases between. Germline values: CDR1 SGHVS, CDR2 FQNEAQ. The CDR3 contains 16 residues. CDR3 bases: TGTGCCAGCAGCTTAGTTGGAGGGGGCGGTTCAGATACGCAGTATTTT. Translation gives CASSLVGGGGSDTQYF.

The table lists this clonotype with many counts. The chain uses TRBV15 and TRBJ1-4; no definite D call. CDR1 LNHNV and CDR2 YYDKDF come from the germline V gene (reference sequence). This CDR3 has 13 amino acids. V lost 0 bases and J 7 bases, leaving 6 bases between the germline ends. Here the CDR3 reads CATSRDQVEKLFF. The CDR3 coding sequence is TGTGCCACCAGCAGAGATCAAGTTGAAAAACTGTTTTTT. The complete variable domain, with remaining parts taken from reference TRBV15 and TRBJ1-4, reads DAMVIQNPRYQVTQFGKPVTLSCSQTLNHNVMYWYQQKSSQAPKLLFHYYDKDFNNEADTPDNFQSRRPNTSFCFLDIRSPGLGDTAMYLCATSRDQVEKLFFGSGTQLSVL.

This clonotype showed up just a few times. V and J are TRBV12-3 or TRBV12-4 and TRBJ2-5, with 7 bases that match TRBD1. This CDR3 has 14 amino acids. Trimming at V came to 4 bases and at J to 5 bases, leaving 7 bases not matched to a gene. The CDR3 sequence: CASSSRTGFETQYF. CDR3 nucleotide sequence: TGTGCCAGCAGTTCCAGGACAGGCTTTGAGACCCAGTACTTC.

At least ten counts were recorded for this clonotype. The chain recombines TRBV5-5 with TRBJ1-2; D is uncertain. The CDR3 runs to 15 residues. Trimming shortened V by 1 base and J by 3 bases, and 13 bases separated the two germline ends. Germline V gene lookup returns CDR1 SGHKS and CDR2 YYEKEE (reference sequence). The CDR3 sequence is CASSLNLGSDYGYTF. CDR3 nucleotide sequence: TGTGCCAGCAGCTTGAACCTCGGGTCTGACTATGGCTACACCTTC.

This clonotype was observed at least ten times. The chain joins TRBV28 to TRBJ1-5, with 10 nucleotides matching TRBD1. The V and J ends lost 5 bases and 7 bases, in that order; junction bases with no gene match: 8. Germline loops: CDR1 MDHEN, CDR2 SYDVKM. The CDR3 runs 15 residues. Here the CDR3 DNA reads TGTGCCAGCAGTCCGCGGGACAGGGGATCACAGCCCCAGCATTTT. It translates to CASSPRDRGSQPQHF.

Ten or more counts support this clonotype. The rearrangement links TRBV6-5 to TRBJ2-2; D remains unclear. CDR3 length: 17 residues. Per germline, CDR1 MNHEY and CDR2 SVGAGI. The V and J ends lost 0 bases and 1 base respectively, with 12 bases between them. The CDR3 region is CASSYSKIRLNTGELFF. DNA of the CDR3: TGTGCCAGCAGTTACTCGAAGATTCGCTTGAACACCGGGGAGCTGTTTTTT.